This T cell receptor beta chain was found in a study of molecular identifiers for immune sequencing clone quantification. Across the whole study: In replicates, RNA from approximately 20,000 or 98,000 naive CD8 cells was divided five ways and four parts were sequenced.

The V end was cut by 6 bases, the J end by 7 bases, with 19 bases between. CDR1 and CDR2 from the germline V gene are SQVTM and ANQGSEA. The CDR3 runs to 14 residues. The table lists this clonotype with a few counts. TCRdb reprocessed the PCR reads with MiXCR, giving one entry per CDR3 protein. The sample has hundreds of thousands of distinct CDR3 sequences; about 25% are singletons. Sequencing used naive CD8+ T cells from blood, with Jurkat cell RNA spiked in. Subset described: FACS-sorted CD8+CD4-CCR7+CD45RA+ naive T cells. This TCR was recovered from a human donor in good health. Some libraries in this study had Jurkat cell RNA spiked in. This chain links TRBV29-1 with TRBJ2-1, with a possible D match to TRBD1 (6 bases). The CDR3 protein is CSVDPYNRENEQFF. The CDR3 DNA is TGCAGCGTGGACCCTTATAACAGGGAGAATGAGCAGTTCTTC.